The clone carrying this T cell receptor beta chain came up once. The CDR3 contains 17 residues. Germline CDR1 MDHEN, CDR2 SYDVKM. The ends lost 5 bases at V and 4 bases at J; junction bases unmatched: 15. This sample is drawn from a study of technical replicates of blood from several donors. The table came from immunoSEQ multiplex PCR; TCRdb's copy has only in-frame clones and leaves some out. The sample lists 65,000 to 85,000 clones, about 93% occurring once. Sequencing was done on a sample of T cells isolated from PBMCs. The clonotype was recovered from a human donor in good health. The chain links TRBV28 to TRBJ1-1; 8 nucleotides agree with TRBD1. CDR3 coding DNA: TGTGCCAGCAGTCCCCGGGACAGGACTTTTGAGGGCACTGAAGCTTTCTTT. Amino acids: CASSPRDRTFEGTEAFF.